These T cell receptor beta chains were read from a single sample in a study of CD8+ T cells in alopecia areata. The method was immunoSEQ multiplex PCR; TCRdb's version includes in-frame clones alone and lacks a portion of them. The sample holds about 37,000 clones, around 50% seen once. Sequences were obtained from CD4+ Tregs sorted from blood. Every receptor here comes from a human donor with alopecia areata. Each CDR3 is given with its conserved first and last residue. The D gene is left open where the match is weak. The size field is filled for only some rows; it gives once, few, many or a size class.

TRBV10-2	.	.	TRBJ2-5	CATRQTQETQYF	TGCGCCACCCGACAGACACAAGAGACCCAGTACTTC
TRBV7-9	TRBD2	medium-sized	TRBJ2-1	CASSLRLAGGGTYNEQFF	TGTGCCAGCAGCTTAAGGCTAGCGGGAGGGGGGACCTACAATGAGCAGTTCTTC
TRBV19	.	.	TRBJ2-7	CASSAGTTYEQYF	TGTGCCAGTAGTGCCGGGACAACCTACGAGCAGTACTTC
TRBV5-5	TRBD1	.	TRBJ2-2	CASSPPGTGKTGELFF	TGTGCCAGCAGCCCTCCCGGGACAGGGAAAACCGGGGAGCTGTTTTTT
TRBV10-3	.	.	TRBJ2-7	CATRESYEQYF	TGTGCCACCCGGGAGTCCTACGAGCAGTACTTC
TRBV7-9	TRBD1	.	TRBJ1-4	CASSLGQGSEKLFF	TGTGCCAGCAGCCTAGGACAGGGGAGCGAAAAACTGTTTTTT
TRBV4-2	TRBD2	.	TRBJ2-2	CASSQGPGLAGTGELFF	TGTGCCAGCAGCCAAGGTCCGGGACTAGCGGGGACCGGGGAGCTGTTTTTT
TRBV10-3	.	few	TRBJ2-7	CAISESTFVVEQYF	TGTGCCATCAGTGAGTCGACCTTCGTAGTTGAGCAGTACTTC
TRBV4-2	TRBD2	.	TRBJ2-4	CASSRQLAGGPRGYIQYF	TGTGCCAGCAGCCGTCAACTAGCGGGGGGGCCGAGGGGGTACATTCAGTACTTC
TRBV14	TRBD2	.	TRBJ2-1	CASSHGRRGVYNEQFF	TGTGCCAGCAGCCATGGCCGGCGGGGGGTCTACAATGAGCAGTTCTTC
TRBV2	.	.	TRBJ2-5	CASRRGWETQYF	TGTGCCAGCAGGCGGGGTTGGGAGACCCAGTACTTC
TRBV7-2	.	.	TRBJ1-1	CASSPHTEAFF	TGTGCCAGCAGCCCACACACTGAAGCTTTCTTT
TRBV18	.	.	TRBJ2-3	CASSGQDSADTQYF	TGTGCCAGCTCCGGTCAGGATTCAGCAGATACGCAGTATTTT
TRBV10-3	TRBD1	.	TRBJ2-1	CAISARDSSYNEQFF	TGTGCCATCAGTGCCCGGGACAGCTCCTACAATGAGCAGTTCTTC
TRBV7-3	TRBD2	.	TRBJ2-1	CASSLGGGRDNEQFF	TGTGCCAGCAGCTTAGGCGGCGGGAGGGACAATGAGCAGTTCTTC
TRBV9	.	.	TRBJ2-1	CASSVGVAVRSYNEQFF	TGTGCCAGCAGCGTAGGGGTGGCGGTTAGGTCCTACAATGAGCAGTTCTTC
TRBV28	.	few	TRBJ1-1	CASSLGRKNTEAFF	TGTGCCAGCAGTTTGGGACGGAAGAACACTGAAGCTTTCTTT
TRBV7-3	.	.	TRBJ2-3	CASSPGLTDTQYF	TGTGCCAGCAGCCCCGGACTCACAGATACGCAGTATTTT
TRBV7-2	TRBD1	once	TRBJ2-7	CASRRTGPGEQYF	TGTGCCAGCAGGAGGACAGGGCCGGGGGAGCAGTACTTC
TRBV7-9	.	.	TRBJ2-1	CASSLVPRPGDEQFF	TGTGCCAGCAGCTTAGTTCCCCGGCCGGGGGATGAGCAGTTCTTC
TRBV7-6	TRBD1	.	TRBJ2-5	CASSFQGQGQETQYF	TGTGCCAGCAGCTTCCAGGGACAGGGCCAAGAGACCCAGTACTTC
TRBV7-8	.	few	TRBJ1-5	CASSSFARPQHF	TGTGCCAGCAGCTCGTTTGCCCGGCCCCAGCATTTT
TRBV18	.	once	TRBJ1-2	CASSPRSFPETYGYTF	TGTGCCAGCTCACCAAGGTCGTTTCCGGAAACCTATGGCTACACCTTC
TRBV6-5	.	.	TRBJ2-7	CASSRTGREQYF	TGTGCCAGCAGTAGAACAGGGCGCGAGCAGTACTTC
TRBV27	.	.	TRBJ1-5	CASSFQGYQPQHF	TGTGCCAGCAGTTTTCAGGGTTATCAGCCCCAGCATTTT
TRBV29-1	.	once	TRBJ1-2	CSGSSPYGYTF	TGCAGCGGCAGCAGCCCCTATGGCTACACCTTC
TRBV7-2	.	medium-sized	TRBJ2-3	CASKVASGTDTQYF	TGTGCCAGCAAAGTGGCTAGCGGCACAGATACGCAGTATTTT
TRBV4-2	.	medium-sized	TRBJ2-2	CASSPGTTNTGELFF	TGTGCCAGCAGCCCCGGGACAACGAACACCGGGGAGCTGTTTTTT
TRBV7-2	.	.	TRBJ2-7	CASSDRDLYEQYF	TGTGCCAGCAGCGACCGGGACTTGTACGAGCAGTACTTC